Included here is one TCR beta chain sequence, with context. Its antigen is undetermined. The sample is drawn from a study of radiation and T cells in renal cell carcinoma. The overall study: Nephrectomy followed 15 Gy stereotactic body radiation by 4 weeks.

Notes on the study in general: From baseline, blood top tumor clonotypes peaked at 2 weeks post-radiation.

Time point defined: blood 2 weeks post-SBRT. As to treatment: 15 Gy SBRT to primary tumor, nephrectomy 4 weeks later. After SBRT, blood was collected at 2 and 4 weeks, plus baseline. The patient's renal cell carcinoma had clear cell pathology. TCRdb's table, derived via immunoSEQ multiplex PCR, lists solely in-frame clones and lacks some. This sample has fewer than 150,000 clones, with 85% to 90% found just once. V was clipped by 0 bases and J by 4 bases, with 9 bases between them. Germline values: CDR1 LGHNA, CDR2 YSLEER. This CDR3 region has 15 residues. The chain recombines TRBV4-3 with TRBJ1-4; TRBD1 is a possible D gene (5 bases). This TCR was sampled from a woman between 70 and 85 years old with renal cell carcinoma. The sample was blood, taken from a patient whose treatment included radiotherapy and nephrectomy. The CDR3 reads CASSQDAGNNEKLFF. CDR3 DNA: TGCGCCAGCAGCCAAGATGCAGGGAATAATGAAAAACTGTTTTTT.